The source of this T cell receptor beta chain is a study of OX40 agonist ivuxolimab in advanced cancers. Assay used: immunoSEQ multiplex PCR; TCRdb lists only in-frame clones, some missing. The sample lists around 35,000 clones; roughly nine tenths were seen once. The CDR3 length is 15 residues. Germline-derived CDR1 and CDR2 are SEHNR and FQNEAQ (reference sequence). V was pared by 5 bases and J by 2 bases, with 13 bases between. The specimen was CD4+ or CD8+ T cells sorted from blood, collected in a trial of the OX40 agonist ivuxolimab. The chain combines TRBV7-9 with TRBJ2-1; D possibly corresponds to TRBD1 (5 bases). The receptor's source is an adult with an advanced solid tumor such as melanoma, head and neck, liver or kidney cancer. The CDR3 region has the DNA TGTGCCAGCAGCGAGACAGACCTAACCTACAATGAGCAGTTCTTC. It encodes CASSETDLTYNEQFF.